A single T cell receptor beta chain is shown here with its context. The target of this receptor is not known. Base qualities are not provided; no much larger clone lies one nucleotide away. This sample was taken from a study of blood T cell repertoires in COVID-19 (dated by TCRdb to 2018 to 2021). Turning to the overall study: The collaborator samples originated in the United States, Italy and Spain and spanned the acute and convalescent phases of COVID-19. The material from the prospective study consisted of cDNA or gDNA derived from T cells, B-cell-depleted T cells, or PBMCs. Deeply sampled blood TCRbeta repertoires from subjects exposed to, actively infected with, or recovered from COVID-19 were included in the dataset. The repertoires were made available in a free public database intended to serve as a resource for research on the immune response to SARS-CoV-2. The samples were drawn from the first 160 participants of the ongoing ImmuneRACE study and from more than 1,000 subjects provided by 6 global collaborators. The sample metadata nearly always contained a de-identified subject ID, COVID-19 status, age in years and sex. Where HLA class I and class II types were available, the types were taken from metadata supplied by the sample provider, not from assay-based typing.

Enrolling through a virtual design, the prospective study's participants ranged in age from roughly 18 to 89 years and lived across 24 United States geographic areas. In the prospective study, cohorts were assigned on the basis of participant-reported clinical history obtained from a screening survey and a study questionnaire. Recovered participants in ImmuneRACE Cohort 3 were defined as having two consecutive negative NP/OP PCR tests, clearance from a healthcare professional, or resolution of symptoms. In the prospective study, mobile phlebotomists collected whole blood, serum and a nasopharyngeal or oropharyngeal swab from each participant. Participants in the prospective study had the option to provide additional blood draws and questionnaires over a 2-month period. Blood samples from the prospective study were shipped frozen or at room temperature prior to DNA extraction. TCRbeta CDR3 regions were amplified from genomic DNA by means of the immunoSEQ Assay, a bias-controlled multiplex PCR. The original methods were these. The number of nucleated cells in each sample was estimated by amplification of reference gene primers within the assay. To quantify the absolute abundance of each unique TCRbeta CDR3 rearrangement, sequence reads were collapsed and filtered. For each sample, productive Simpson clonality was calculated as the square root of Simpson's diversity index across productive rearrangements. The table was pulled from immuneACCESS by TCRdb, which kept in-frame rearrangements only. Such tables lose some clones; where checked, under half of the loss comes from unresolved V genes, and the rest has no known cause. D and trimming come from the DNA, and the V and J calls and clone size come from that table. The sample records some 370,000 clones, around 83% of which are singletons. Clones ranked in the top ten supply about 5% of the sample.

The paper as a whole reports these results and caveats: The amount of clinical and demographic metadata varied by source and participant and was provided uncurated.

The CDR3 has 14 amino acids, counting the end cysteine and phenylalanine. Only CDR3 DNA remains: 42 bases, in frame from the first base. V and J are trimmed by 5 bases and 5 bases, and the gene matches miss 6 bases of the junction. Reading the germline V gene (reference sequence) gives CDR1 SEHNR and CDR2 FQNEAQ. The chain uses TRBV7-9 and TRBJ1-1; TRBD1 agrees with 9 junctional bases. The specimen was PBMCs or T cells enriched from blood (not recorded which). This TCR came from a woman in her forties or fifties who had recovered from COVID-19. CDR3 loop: CASSQQGAGTEAFF. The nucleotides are TGTGCCAGCAGCCAACAGGGGGCGGGAACTGAAGCTTTCTTT.